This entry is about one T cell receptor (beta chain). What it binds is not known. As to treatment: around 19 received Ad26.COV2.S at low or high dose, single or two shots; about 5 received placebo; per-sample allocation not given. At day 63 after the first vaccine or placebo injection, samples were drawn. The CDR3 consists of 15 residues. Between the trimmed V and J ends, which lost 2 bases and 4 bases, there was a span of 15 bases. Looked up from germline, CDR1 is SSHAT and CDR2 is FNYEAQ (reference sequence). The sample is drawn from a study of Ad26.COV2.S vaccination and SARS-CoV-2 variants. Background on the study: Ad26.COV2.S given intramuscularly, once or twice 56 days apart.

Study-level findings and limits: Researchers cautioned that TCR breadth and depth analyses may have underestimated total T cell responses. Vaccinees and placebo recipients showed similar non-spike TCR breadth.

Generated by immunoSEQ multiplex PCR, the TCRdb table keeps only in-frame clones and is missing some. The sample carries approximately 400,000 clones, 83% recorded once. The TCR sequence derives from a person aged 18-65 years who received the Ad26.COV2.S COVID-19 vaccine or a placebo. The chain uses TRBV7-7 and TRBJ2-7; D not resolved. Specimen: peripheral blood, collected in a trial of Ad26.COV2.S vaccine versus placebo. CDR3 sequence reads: CASSLSLGLGYEQYF. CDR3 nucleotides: TGTGCCAGCAGCTTAAGTTTGGGATTGGGGTACGAGCAGTACTTC.